Following are 6 T cell receptor beta chains from one sample sequenced in a study of Graves' ophthalmopathy and Graves' hyperthyroidism (dated by TCRdb to the late 2010s). Sequencer: Illumina HiSeq 2000. For repertoire sequencing, TCR beta CDR3 regions were amplified from RNA transcripts. The first round was an RT-PCR using HTBI primers with the Qiagen OneStep RT-PCR kit, and this first round was followed by a second-round multiplex PCR, then size selection and purification. The public reads were reanalyzed by TCRdb: fastp trimming at Q25, MiXCR alignment, in-frame beta chains only. CDR3 protein duplicates are merged, each entry listing the most common genes and DNA. This sample lists about 210,000 distinct CDR3 sequences; about 32% were detected once. The leading ten clones occupy approximately 8.2% of the sample. Sequenced: peripheral blood. The receptors originated from a man aged 50 to 60 with Graves' ophthalmopathy. Donor details come from another sample of the same person, matched by shared clones.

V usage is TRBV12-3 or TRBV12-4 and J usage is TRBJ2-7; D may be TRBD1 or TRBD2 (6 bases each). This CDR3 is built from 13 residues. V lost 7 bases and J 3 bases, leaving 13 bases between the germline ends. The CDR3, as DNA: TGTGCCAGCATGACCGGAGGGGGCTACGAGCAGTACTTC. Residues: CASMTGGGYEQYF.

The rearrangement joins TRBV12-3 or TRBV12-4 to TRBJ1-5, with D maybe TRBD1 (5 bases). There are 12 residues in the CDR3. With 7 bases removed from V and 4 bases from J, the gap between germline ends came to 8 bases. The CDR3 DNA follows: TGTGCCAGCACTGACAGTAATCAGCCCCAGCATTTT. Its protein product is CASTDSNQPQHF.

This clonotype was recorded at least ten times. The J gene is TRBJ1-1, the V gene TRBV28, with no clear D. V was shortened by 6 bases and J by 4 bases, with 6 bases between the two germline ends. The CDR3 sequence is 11 residues long. CDR1 and CDR2 from the germline V gene are MDHEN and SYDVKM. The CDR3 here is CASRALTEAFF. The CDR3 DNA follows: TGTGCCAGCAGAGCACTCACTGAAGCTTTCTTT.

In this sample, this clonotype turned up many times. V is TRBV6-2 or TRBV6-3 and J is TRBJ2-5; TRBD2 matches 8 bases. The CDR3 contains 19 residues. In germline, CDR1 is MNHEY, CDR2 SVGEGT. V was clipped by 0 bases and J by 4 bases; unmatched bases: 16. CDR3 nucleotides: TGTGCCAGCAGTTACTCGAGAAGCGGGAGAGGGGCGATGAGAGAGACCCAGTACTTC. Encoded protein: CASSYSRSGRGAMRETQYF.

V is TRBV28 and J is TRBJ2-4; 9 nucleotides agree with TRBD1. The CDR3 runs to 16 residues. Germline trimming cut 5 bases from V and 5 bases from J; bases unmatched to any gene: 10. In germline, CDR1 is MDHEN, CDR2 SYDVKM. The chain's CDR3 is CASSRARGQGENIQYF. The CDR3 nucleotides are TGTGCCAGCAGTAGGGCGCGGGGACAGGGAGAAAACATTCAGTACTTC.

This clonotype was picked up many times. This chain uses TRBV9 with TRBJ2-2; D unresolved. V shed 1 base and J shed 6 bases, with 7 bases lying between them. Germline V CDR1 and CDR2: SGDLS, YYNGEE. There are 13 residues in the CDR3. CDR3 sequence reads: CASSVNVPGELFF. The CDR3 nucleotides are TGTGCCAGCAGCGTAAATGTCCCCGGGGAGCTGTTTTTT.